The clone carrying this T cell receptor (beta chain) was recorded a few times. Antigen unknown. One entry per CDR3 protein, called by TCRdb with MiXCR from the 5' RACE reads. The table shows around 490,000 distinct CDR3 sequences, with approximately 5.3% occurring only once. The data stem from a study of CD8 T cells in ankylosing spondylitis. Unmatched junction bases numbered 5, after V lost 5 bases and J lost 2 bases. This CDR3 is 14 amino acids long. Germline V gene data show CDR1 as MNHEY and CDR2 as SMNVEV (reference sequence). Overall study results and limits: Ankylosing spondylitis blood appeared to be characterized by a TCR beta motif of 8 or 9 highly homologous variants.

The sequence was obtained from a male donor with ankylosing spondylitis. Sequenced sample: blood, either unsorted or a sorted T cell fraction (not recorded which). The gene calls are TRBV27 and TRBJ2-5, with 7 bases fitting TRBD2. The CDR3 sequence is CASSETSAQETQYF. In nucleotides, the CDR3 is TGTGCCAGCAGTGAAACTAGCGCTCAAGAGACCCAGTACTTC.